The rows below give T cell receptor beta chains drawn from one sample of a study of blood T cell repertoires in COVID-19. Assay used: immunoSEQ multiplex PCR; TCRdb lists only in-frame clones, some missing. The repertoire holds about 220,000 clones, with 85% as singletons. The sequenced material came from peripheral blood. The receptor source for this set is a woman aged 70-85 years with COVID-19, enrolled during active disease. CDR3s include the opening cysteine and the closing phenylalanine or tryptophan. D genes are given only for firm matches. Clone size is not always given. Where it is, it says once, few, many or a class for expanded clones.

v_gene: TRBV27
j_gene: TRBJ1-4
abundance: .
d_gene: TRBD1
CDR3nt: TGTGCCAGCAGTTTGTGGACAGGAGGAAATGAAAAACTGTTTTTT
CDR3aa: CASSLWTGGNEKLFF

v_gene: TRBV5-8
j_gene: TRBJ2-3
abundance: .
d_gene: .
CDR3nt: TGTGCCAGCAGCTTTGGGAGGGGGACAGATACGCAGTATTTT
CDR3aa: CASSFGRGTDTQYF

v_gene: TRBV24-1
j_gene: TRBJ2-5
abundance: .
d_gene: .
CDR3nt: TGTGCCACCAGTGATGGGGGGGCGGTGGAGACCCAGTACTTC
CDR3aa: CATSDGGAVETQYF

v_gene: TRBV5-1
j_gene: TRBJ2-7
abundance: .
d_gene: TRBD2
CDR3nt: TGCGCCAGCAGCTTGACTAGCGGGCATACCTACGAGCAGTACTTC
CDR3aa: CASSLTSGHTYEQYF

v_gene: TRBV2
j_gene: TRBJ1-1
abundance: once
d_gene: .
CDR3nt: TGTGCCAGCAAACCGGACAGTAAGAACACTGAAGCTTTCTTT
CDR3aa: CASKPDSKNTEAFF

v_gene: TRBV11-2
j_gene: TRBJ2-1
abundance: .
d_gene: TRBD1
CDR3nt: TGTGCCAGCACCGTTCCCACGGGACAGGTTGAGCAGTTCTTC
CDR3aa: CASTVPTGQVEQFF

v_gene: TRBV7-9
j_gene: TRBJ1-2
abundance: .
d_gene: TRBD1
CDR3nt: TGTGCCAGCAGCCAGACACGGGACGGACAGGGCCCTCATGGCTACACCTTC
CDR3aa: CASSQTRDGQGPHGYTF

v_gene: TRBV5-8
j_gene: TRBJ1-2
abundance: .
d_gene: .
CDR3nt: TGTGCCAGCAGCTTTCGGGGATATAACTATGGCTACACCTTC
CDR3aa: CASSFRGYNYGYTF

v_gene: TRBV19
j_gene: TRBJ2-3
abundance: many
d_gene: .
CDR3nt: TGTGCCAGTAGTAGGTTTAAGGCAGGAAGCACAGATACGCAGTATTTT
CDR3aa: CASSRFKAGSTDTQYF

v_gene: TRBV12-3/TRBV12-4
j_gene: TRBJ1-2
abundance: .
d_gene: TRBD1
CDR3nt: TGTGCCAGCAGTTGGGACAGGTTTGGCTACACCTTC
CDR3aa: CASSWDRFGYTF

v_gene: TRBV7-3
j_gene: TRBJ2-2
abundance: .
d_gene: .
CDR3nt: TGTGCCAGCAGCAACCAACGGGGAGGGGGAGCCGGGGAGCTGTTTTTT
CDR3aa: CASSNQRGGGAGELFF

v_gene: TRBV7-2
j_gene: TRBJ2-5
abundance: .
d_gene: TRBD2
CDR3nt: TGTGCCAGCAGCCGGACTAGCGGGGGGAACCAAGAGACCCAGTACTTC
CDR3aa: CASSRTSGGNQETQYF

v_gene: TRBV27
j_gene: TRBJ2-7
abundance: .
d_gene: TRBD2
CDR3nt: TGTGCCAGCAGCTCAATTAGCGGGAGCGCGGACGAGCAGTACTTC
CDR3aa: CASSSISGSADEQYF

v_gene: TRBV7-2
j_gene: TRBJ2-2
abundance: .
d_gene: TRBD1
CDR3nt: TGTGCCAGCAGCTTCGACAGGGCGGCGAACACCGGGGAGCTGTTTTTT
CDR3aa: CASSFDRAANTGELFF

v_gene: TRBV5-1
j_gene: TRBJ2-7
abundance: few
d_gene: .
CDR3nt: TGCGCCAGCAGCTTGGCCACCGCCAGCTCCTACGAGCAGTACTTC
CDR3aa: CASSLATASSYEQYF

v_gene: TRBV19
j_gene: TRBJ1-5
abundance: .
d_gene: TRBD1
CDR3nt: TGTGCCAGTAGTAAACCGGGACAGGGTAATCTTCAGCCCCAGCATTTT
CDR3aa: CASSKPGQGNLQPQHF

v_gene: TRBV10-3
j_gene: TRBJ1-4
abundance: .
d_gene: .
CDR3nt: TGTGCCATCGGAGACAGGAATGGCGAAAAACTGTTTTTT
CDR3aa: CAIGDRNGEKLFF

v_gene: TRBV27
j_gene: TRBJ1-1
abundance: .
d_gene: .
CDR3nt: TGTGCCAGCAGTTTAGCGGACAGCCTGAACACTGAAGCTTTCTTT
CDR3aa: CASSLADSLNTEAFF

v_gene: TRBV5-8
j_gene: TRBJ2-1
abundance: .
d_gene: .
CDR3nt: TGTGCCAGCAGCAACCGACTAGTCGGGGGGTTCTTC
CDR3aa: CASSNRLVGGFF

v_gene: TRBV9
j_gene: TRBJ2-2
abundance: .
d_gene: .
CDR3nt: TGTGCCAGCAGCGTAGAGGGGGTAGTCAACGGGGAGCTGTTTTTT
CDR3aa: CASSVEGVVNGELFF

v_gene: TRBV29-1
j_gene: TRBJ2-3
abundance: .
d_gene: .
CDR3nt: TGCAGCGTTGAGGTTAGCGGCGCAGATACGCAGTATTTT
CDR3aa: CSVEVSGADTQYF

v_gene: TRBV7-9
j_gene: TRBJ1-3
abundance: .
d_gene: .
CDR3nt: TGTGCCAGCAGCTTAAGCCAGGGTTCTGGAAACACCATATATTTT
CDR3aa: CASSLSQGSGNTIYF

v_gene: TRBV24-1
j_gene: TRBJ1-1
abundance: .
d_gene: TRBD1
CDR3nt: TGTGCCACCAGGATGTCGGGACAGGCAGACACTGAAGCTTTCTTT
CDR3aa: CATRMSGQADTEAFF

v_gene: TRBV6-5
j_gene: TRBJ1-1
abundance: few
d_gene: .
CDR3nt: TGTGCCAGCAGTTACTCGGCTGGGAGTGGGAACACTGAAGCTTTCTTT
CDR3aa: CASSYSAGSGNTEAFF

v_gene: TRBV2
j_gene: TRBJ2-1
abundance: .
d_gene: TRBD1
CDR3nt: TGTGCCAGCAGTGAAGCCAGACAGGGGGGTAATGAGCAGTTCTTC
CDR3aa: CASSEARQGGNEQFF

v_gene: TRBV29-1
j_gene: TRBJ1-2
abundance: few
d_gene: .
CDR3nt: TGCAGCGCGAGTGAGGCCAACTATGGCTACACCTTC
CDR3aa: CSASEANYGYTF

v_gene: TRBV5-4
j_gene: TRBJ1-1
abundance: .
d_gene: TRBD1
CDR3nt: TGTGCCAGCAGCTTGGGAGGAAAACGACAGGGGGTGAACACTGAAGCTTTCTTT
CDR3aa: CASSLGGKRQGVNTEAFF

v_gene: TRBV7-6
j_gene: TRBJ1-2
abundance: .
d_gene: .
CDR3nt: TGTGCCAGCAGCTTAGATTCCCAGGGCAAATATGGCTACACCTTC
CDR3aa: CASSLDSQGKYGYTF

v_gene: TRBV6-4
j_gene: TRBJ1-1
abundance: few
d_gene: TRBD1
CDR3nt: TGTGCCAGCAGTGCAGGGGGCCCCACTGAAGCTTTCTTT
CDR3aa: CASSAGGPTEAFF

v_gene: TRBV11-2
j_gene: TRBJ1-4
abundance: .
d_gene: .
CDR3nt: TGTGCCAGCAGCTTAGTCAGGGTCGGGGAAAAACTGTTTTTT
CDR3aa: CASSLVRVGEKLFF

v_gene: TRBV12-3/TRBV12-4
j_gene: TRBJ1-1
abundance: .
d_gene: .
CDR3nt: TGTGCCAGCAGTTTAGGGGGCCTTGAAGCTTTCTTT
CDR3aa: CASSLGGLEAFF

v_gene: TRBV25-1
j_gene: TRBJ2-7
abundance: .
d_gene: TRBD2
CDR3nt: TGTGCCAGCAGTGGCCGACTAGCGACTTCCTACGAGCAGTACTTC
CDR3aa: CASSGRLATSYEQYF